These 14 T cell receptor beta chains originate from one sample sequenced in a study of Tregs in tolerant kidney transplant recipients. TCRdb's copy holds only in-frame clones and misses some; the assay was immunoSEQ multiplex PCR. The sample yields some 110,000 clones, roughly nine tenths seen once. The sequencing input was CD4+ T cells from blood. The source of these receptors is a human donor in good health.

The chain recombines TRBV29-1 with TRBJ1-1; D unclear. The CDR3 loop spans 10 amino acids. The V gene's germline CDR1 is SQVTM and CDR2 ANQGSEA. V lost 7 bases and J 5 bases, leaving 8 bases between the germline ends. CDR3 protein: CSGWWTEAFF. The CDR3 region has the DNA TGCAGCGGGTGGTGGACTGAAGCTTTCTTT.

The J gene is TRBJ1-3, the V gene TRBV5-6; D call uncertain. The CDR3 totals 13 residues. Germline V gene data show CDR1 as SGHDT and CDR2 as YYEEEE. Trimming stripped 2 bases from V and 4 bases from J, with 7 bases between. The CDR3 nucleotides read TGTGCCAGCAGCTTCGACGGGGGAAACACCATATATTTT. Translation gives CASSFDGGNTIYF.

The chain joins TRBV2 to TRBJ1-3, with no clear D. The CDR3 totals 11 residues. V was shortened by 8 bases and J by 8 bases, with 10 bases between the two germline ends. Looked up from germline, CDR1 is SNHLY and CDR2 is FYNNEI. The CDR3 is CASRSLDTIYF. The CDR3 DNA reads TGTGCCAGCCGAAGCCTAGACACCATATATTTT.

The chain recombines TRBV6-5 with TRBJ2-1, with 9 bases that match TRBD1. The CDR3 contains 14 residues. The V gene end was trimmed by 9 bases and the J gene end by 5 bases; junction bases not matched to a gene: 8. Germline assignment: CDR1 MNHEY and CDR2 SVGAGI. The CDR3 coding sequence is TGTGCCAGAAGGGTCCGGACAGGGGACAATGAGCAGTTCTTC. Translating gives CARRVRTGDNEQFF.

V gene TRBV5-1 combines with J gene TRBJ2-3; either TRBD1 or TRBD2 may fit D (5 bases each). Germline V gives CDR1 SGHRS, CDR2 YFSETQ. The V gene lost 0 bases and the J gene lost 3 bases, with 14 bases spanning the gap. CDR3 length equals 16 residues. CDR3 in amino acids: CASSLEGGGQTDTQYF. The CDR3 region has the DNA TGCGCCAGCAGCTTGGAGGGTGGAGGACAAACAGATACGCAGTATTTT.

V and J are TRBV5-1 and TRBJ2-5, with TRBD2 as a possible D gene (5 bases). V dropped 4 bases and J dropped 3 bases, with 13 bases sitting between them. Germline loops: CDR1 SGHRS, CDR2 YFSETQ. The CDR3 has 14 residues. The CDR3 DNA reads TGCGCCAGCAGCGGAGGCACCCAGAAAGAGACCCAGTACTTC. It encodes CASSGGTQKETQYF.

This rearrangement joins TRBV29-1 to TRBJ2-5, with 9 bases lining up with TRBD2. The CDR3 covers 16 residues. The germline V gene encodes CDR1 SQVTM and CDR2 ANQGSEA. V lost 3 bases to trimming and J lost 3 bases; unmatched junction nucleotides: 11. This CDR3 is CSVDFPVTSGKETQYF. CDR3 coding DNA: TGCAGCGTTGATTTCCCCGTGACTAGCGGAAAAGAGACCCAGTACTTC.

The V gene is TRBV11-2, the J gene TRBJ1-3; D is undetermined. Germline assignment: CDR1 SGHAT and CDR2 FQNNGV. The CDR3 runs to 15 residues. Trimming shortened V by 6 bases and J by 0 bases, and 12 bases separated the two germline ends. CDR3: CASRSPGTSGNTIYF. The CDR3 DNA reads TGTGCCAGCAGGTCACCAGGCACCTCTGGAAACACCATATATTTT.

V and J are TRBV18 and TRBJ2-5, with 12 bases lining up with TRBD2. V trimming: 3 bases; J trimming: 5 bases; junction bases outside the gene matches: 16. The CDR3 spans 19 residues. Germline V CDR1 and CDR2: KGHSH, LQKENI. CDR3 sequence: CASSPLPRTSGKAGETQYF. DNA for the CDR3: TGTGCCAGCTCACCGCTCCCCCGGACTAGCGGGAAGGCGGGTGAGACCCAGTACTTC.

The rearrangement uses TRBV30 and TRBJ1-1; 9 positions match TRBD1. This CDR3 is built from 13 residues. CDR1 is GTSNPN, CDR2 SVGIG, per germline (reference sequence). Trimming at V came to 4 bases and at J to 4 bases, leaving 4 bases not matched to a gene. The CDR3 sequence is CAWMGQGPTEAFF. In DNA, the CDR3 is TGTGCCTGGATGGGACAGGGTCCCACTGAAGCTTTCTTT.

The chain is built from TRBV7-3 and TRBJ2-2; D call uncertain. Germline CDR1 and CDR2: SGHTA and FQGTGA. The CDR3 runs to 16 residues. Trimming shortened V by 0 bases and J by 3 bases, and 11 bases separated the two germline ends. CDR3 sequence (DNA): TGTGCCAGCAGCTTAACTTTAGCTACGGACACCGGGGAGCTGTTTTTT. Translated, it gives CASSLTLATDTGELFF.

This chain uses TRBV7-6 with TRBJ1-1; unclear D gene. The CDR3 runs 17 residues. The germline V gene has CDR1 SGHVS and CDR2 FNYEAQ. V lost 1 base, J lost 4 bases, and 19 bases lay in between. CDR3 region: CASSLVKLGGLPTEAFF. In nucleotides, the CDR3 is TGTGCCAGCAGCTTAGTAAAATTAGGTGGGCTTCCCACTGAAGCTTTCTTT.

This chain links TRBV7-2 with TRBJ2-2; 12 nucleotides agree with TRBD2. The V gene end was trimmed by 5 bases and the J gene end by 6 bases; junction bases not matched to a gene: 4. This CDR3 contains 15 residues. The germline V gene has CDR1 SGHTA and CDR2 FQGNSA. The CDR3 sequence: CASSLRLAGAGELFF. CDR3 DNA sequence: TGTGCCAGCAGCCTGCGACTAGCGGGAGCCGGGGAGCTGTTTTTT.

V gene TRBV2 combines with J gene TRBJ1-2; D not certain. V lost 4 bases to trimming and J lost 0 bases, with 9 bases between them. Germline loops: CDR1 SNHLY, CDR2 FYNNEI. The CDR3 totals 14 residues. For the CDR3, the DNA is TGTGCCAGCAGTGGTGACGGTGCTAACTATGGCTACACCTTC. Translating gives CASSGDGANYGYTF. The variable domain in full, with the rest retrieved from reference TRBV2 and TRBJ1-2, is EPEVTQTPSHQVTQMGQEVILRCVPISNHLYFYWYRQILGQKVEFLVSFYNNEISEKSEIFDDQFSVERPDGSNFTLKIRSTKLEDSAMYFCASSGDGANYGYTFGSGTRLTVV.